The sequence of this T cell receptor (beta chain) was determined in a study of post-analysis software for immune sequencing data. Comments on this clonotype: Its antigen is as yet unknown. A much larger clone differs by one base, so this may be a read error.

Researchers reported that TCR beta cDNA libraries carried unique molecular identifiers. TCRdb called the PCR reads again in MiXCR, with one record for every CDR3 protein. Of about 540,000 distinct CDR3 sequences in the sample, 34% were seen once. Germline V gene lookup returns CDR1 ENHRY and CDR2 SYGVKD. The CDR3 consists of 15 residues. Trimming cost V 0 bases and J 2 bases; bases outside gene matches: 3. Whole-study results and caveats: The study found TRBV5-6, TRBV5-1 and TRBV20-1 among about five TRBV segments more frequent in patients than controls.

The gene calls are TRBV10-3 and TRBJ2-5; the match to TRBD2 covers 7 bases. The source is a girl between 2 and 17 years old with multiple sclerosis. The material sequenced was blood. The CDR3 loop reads CAISESRAGQETQYF. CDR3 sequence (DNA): TGTGCCATCAGTGAGTCACGAGCGGGGCAAGAGACCCAGTACTTC.